The source of this T cell receptor (beta chain) is a study of OX40 agonist ivuxolimab in advanced cancers. Study outcomes and limitations: Among the lowest levels of clonal expansion were found in partial responders at 0.1-3.0 mg/kg.

The CDR3 extends over 16 amino acids. From germline, CDR1 is GTSNPN and CDR2 SVGIG (reference sequence). The ends lost 2 bases at V and 12 bases at J; junction bases unmatched: 20. Blood sampling took place at baseline, cycle 4 day 1, and cycle 7 day 1. Generated by immunoSEQ multiplex PCR, the TCRdb table keeps only in-frame clones and is missing some. This sample carries about 83,000 clones, under 95% of them seen once, and the ten largest clones take 8.4%. As for this clone: Its antigen is not known.

The J gene is TRBJ2-7, the V gene TRBV30, with 9 bases lining up with TRBD1. The receptor was isolated from an adult with an advanced solid tumor such as melanoma, head and neck, liver or kidney cancer. The source was CD4+ or CD8+ T cells sorted from blood, collected in a trial of the OX40 agonist ivuxolimab. CDR3 DNA sequence: TGTGCCTGGAGTTTTGTTGGAAGGACAGGGGAGAACCTGCGGTACTTC. This codes for CAWSFVGRTGENLRYF. The complete variable domain, with remaining parts taken from reference TRBV30 and TRBJ2-7, reads SQTIHQWPATLVQPVGSPLSLECTVEGTSNPNLYWYRQAAGRGLQLLFYSVGIGQISSEVPQNLSASRPQDRQFILSSKKLLLSDSGFYLCAWSFVGRTGENLRYFGPGTRLTVT.